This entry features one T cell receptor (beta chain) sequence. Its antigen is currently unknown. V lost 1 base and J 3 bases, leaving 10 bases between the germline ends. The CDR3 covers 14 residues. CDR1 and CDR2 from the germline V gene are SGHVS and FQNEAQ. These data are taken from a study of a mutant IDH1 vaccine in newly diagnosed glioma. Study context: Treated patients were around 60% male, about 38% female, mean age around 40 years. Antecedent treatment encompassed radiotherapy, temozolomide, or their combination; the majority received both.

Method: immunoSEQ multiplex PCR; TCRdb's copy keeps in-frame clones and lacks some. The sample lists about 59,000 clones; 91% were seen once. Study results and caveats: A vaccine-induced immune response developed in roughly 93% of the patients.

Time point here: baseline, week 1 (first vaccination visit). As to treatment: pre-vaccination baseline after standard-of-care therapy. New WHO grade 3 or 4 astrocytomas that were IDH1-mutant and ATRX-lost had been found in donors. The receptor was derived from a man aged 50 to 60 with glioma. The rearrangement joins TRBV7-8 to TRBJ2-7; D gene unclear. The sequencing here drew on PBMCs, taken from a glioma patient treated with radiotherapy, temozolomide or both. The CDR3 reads CASSLVPTVYEQYF. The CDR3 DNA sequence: TGTGCCAGCAGCTTAGTCCCGACGGTCTACGAGCAGTACTTC.